The entry below gives a single TCR beta chain sequence along with its context. In this sample, this clone turned up once. Its antigen specificity is not known. No base qualities exist here, and no much larger clone lies one base off it. The data belong to a study of radiotherapy plus CTLA-4 blockade in lung cancer (dated by TCRdb to the late 2010s). In terms of the full investigation: Objective responses were observed in about 17% of enrolled patients, and disease control was achieved in approximately 29%.

In this study, focal radiation therapy paired with CTLA-4 blockade (ipilimumab) was tested in patients who had chemo-refractory metastatic non-small-cell lung cancer. The CDR3, cysteine through phenylalanine, is 16 amino acids long. Solely the CDR3 DNA is kept, with 48 bases framed from the first base. The germline V gene (reference sequence) specifies SGHKS as CDR1 and YYEKEE as CDR2. From V the trimming removes 3 bases and from J it removes 6 bases, while the gene matches leave 9 bases of the junction unaccounted for. Library creation used the immunoSEQ multiplex PCR assay. TCRdb limited this immuneACCESS table to in-frame rearrangements with V and J called. A share of clones is missing; checked studies link under half to unresolved V genes, and the rest is unexplained. For this sample the table gives more than 50,000 clones, of which 70% to 80% were detected only once. The leading ten clones occupy approximately 2.8% of the sample.

What the study reported, not specific to this receptor: The strongest predictors of response were reported to be early dynamic shifts in blood T cell clones along with a rise in serum interferon-beta following radiation. After treatment with radiotherapy and ipilimumab, TCR clones that originated in tumors expanded in peripheral blood.

The rearrangement joined TRBV5-5 to TRBJ2-2, and 9 junction bases match TRBD1. The receptor was derived from a human donor with non-small cell lung cancer who had a complete response to radiotherapy plus ipilimumab. Material: peripheral blood, obtained from a patient treated with radiotherapy plus ipilimumab. CDR3 sequence: CASSSLGGQGSGELFF. The sequence in DNA is TGTGCCAGCAGCTCGCTAGGAGGACAGGGGTCCGGGGAGCTGTTTTTT.